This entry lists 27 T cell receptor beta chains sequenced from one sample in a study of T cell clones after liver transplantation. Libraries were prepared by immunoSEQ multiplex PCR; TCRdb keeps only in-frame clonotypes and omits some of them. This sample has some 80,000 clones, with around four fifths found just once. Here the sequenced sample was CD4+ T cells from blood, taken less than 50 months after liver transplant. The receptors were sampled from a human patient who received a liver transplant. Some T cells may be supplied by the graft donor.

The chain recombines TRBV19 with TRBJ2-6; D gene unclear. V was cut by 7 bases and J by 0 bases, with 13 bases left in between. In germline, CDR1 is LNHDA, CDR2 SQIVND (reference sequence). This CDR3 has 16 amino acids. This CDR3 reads CASKPRHSSGANVLTF. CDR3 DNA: TGTGCCAGTAAACCACGGCATAGCTCTGGGGCCAACGTCCTGACTTTC.

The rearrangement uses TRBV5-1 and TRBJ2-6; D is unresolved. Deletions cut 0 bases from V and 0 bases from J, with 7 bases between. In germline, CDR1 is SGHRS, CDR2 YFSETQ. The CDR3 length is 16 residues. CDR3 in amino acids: CASSLGPLSGANVLTF. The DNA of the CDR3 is TGCGCCAGCAGCTTGGGTCCCCTCTCTGGGGCCAACGTCCTGACTTTC.

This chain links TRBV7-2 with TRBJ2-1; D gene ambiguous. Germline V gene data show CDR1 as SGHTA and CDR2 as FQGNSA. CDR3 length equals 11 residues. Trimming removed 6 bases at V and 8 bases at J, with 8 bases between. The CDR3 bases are TGTGCCAGCAGTATAGAATATGAGCAGTTCTTC. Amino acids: CASSIEYEQFF.

CDR3 DNA: TGTGCCACCAGCAGAGCCTTACAGAACACTGAAGCTTTCTTT. This translates into CATSRALQNTEAFF. The chain joins TRBV15 to TRBJ1-1; D call uncertain. V lost 1 base and J lost 1, with 7 bases in between. The CDR3 totals 14 residues. CDR1 is LNHNV, CDR2 YYDKDF, per germline (reference sequence).

The CDR3 DNA sequence: TGTGCCAGCAGCCGAGACAGGGAAGAGACCCAGTACTTC. This sequence encodes CASSRDREETQYF. This chain joins TRBV7-7 and TRBJ2-5; 7 nucleotides agree with TRBD1. Germline CDR1 and CDR2: SSHAT and FNYEAQ (reference sequence). The CDR3 extends over 13 amino acids. With 5 bases clipped from V and 3 bases from J, the junction kept 3 bases outside the gene matches.

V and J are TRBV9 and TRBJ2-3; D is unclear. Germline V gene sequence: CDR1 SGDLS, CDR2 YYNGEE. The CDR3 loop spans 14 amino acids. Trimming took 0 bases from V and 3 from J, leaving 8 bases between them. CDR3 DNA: TGTGCCAGCAGCGTAGTCGACGGGACAGATACGCAGTATTTT. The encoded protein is CASSVVDGTDTQYF.

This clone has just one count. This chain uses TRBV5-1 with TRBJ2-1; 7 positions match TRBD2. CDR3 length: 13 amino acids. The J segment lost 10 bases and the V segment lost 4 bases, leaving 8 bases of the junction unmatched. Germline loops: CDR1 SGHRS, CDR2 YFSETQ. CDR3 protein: CASSNGIGGEQFF. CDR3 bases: TGCGCCAGCAGCAATGGTATCGGGGGGGAGCAGTTCTTC.

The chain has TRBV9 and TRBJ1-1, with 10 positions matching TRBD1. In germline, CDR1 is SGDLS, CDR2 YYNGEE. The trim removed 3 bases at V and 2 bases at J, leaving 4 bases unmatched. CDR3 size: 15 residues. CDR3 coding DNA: TGTGCCAGCAGCGCGGACAGGGGGGGAAACACTGAAGCTTTCTTT. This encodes CASSADRGGNTEAFF.

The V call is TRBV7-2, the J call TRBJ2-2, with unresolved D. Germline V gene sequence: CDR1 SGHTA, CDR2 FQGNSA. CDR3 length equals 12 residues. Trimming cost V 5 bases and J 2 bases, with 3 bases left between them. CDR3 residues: CASSHNTGELFF. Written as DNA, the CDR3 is TGTGCCAGCAGCCACAACACCGGGGAGCTGTTTTTT.

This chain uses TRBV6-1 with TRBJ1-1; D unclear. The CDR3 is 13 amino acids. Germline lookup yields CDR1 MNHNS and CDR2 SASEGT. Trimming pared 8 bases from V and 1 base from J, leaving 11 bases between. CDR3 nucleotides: TGTGCCAGCTGCGGATACCCGAACACTGAAGCTTTCTTT. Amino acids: CASCGYPNTEAFF.

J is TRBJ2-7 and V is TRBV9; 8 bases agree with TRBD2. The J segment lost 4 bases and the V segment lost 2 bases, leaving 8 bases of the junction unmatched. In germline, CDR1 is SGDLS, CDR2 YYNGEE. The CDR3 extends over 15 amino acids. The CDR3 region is CASSVSSGVSYEQYF. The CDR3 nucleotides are TGTGCCAGCAGCGTTAGTAGCGGGGTATCTTACGAGCAGTACTTC.

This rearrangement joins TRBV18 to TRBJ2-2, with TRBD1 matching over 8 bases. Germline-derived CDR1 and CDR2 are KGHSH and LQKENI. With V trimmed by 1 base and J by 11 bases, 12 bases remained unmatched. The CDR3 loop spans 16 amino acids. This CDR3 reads CASSPRRTGSVGELFF. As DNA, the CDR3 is TGTGCCAGCTCACCACGCCGGACAGGGAGTGTAGGAGAGCTGTTTTTT.

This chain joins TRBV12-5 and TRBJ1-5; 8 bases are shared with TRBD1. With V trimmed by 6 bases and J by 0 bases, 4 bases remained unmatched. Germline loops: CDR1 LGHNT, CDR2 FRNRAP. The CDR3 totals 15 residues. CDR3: CASGGQGYSNQPQHF. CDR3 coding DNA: TGTGCTAGTGGCGGACAGGGTTATAGCAATCAGCCCCAGCATTTT.

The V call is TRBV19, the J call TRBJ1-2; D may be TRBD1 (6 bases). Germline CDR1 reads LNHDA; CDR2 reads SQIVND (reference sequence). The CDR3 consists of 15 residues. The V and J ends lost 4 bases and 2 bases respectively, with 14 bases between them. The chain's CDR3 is CASSTTLQGNYGYTF. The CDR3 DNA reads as TGTGCCAGTAGTACGACACTACAGGGAAACTATGGCTACACCTTC.

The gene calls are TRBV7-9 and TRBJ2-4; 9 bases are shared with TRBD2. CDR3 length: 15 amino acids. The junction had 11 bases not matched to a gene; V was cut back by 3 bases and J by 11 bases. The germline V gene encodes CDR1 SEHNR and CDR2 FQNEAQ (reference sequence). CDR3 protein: CASSLGGSGLALQYF. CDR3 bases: TGTGCCAGCAGCTTGGGTGGATCGGGACTAGCTCTTCAGTACTTC.

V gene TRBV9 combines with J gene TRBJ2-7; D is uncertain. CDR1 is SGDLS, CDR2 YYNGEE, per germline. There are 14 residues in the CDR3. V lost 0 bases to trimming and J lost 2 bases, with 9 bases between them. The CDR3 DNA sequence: TGTGCCAGCAGCGTAGACCCAGTACCCTACGAGCAGTACTTC. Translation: CASSVDPVPYEQYF.

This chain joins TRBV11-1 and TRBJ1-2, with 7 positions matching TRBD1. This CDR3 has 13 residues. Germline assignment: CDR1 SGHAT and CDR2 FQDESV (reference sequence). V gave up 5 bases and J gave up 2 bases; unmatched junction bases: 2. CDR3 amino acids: CASSTDRNYGYTF. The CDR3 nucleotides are TGTGCCAGCAGCACGGACAGGAACTATGGCTACACCTTC.

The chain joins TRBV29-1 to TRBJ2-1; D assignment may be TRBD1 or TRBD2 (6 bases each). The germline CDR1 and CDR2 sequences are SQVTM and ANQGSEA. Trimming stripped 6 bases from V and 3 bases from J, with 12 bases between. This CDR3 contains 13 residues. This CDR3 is CSVWGRDYNEQFF. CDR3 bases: TGCAGCGTATGGGGGCGGGACTACAATGAGCAGTTCTTC.

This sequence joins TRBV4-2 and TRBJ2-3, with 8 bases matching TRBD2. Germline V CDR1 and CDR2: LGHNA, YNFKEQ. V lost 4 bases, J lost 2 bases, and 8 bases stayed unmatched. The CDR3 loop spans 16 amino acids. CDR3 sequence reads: CASSPVIAGYTDTQYF. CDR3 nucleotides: TGTGCCAGCAGCCCGGTGATAGCGGGATACACAGATACGCAGTATTTT.

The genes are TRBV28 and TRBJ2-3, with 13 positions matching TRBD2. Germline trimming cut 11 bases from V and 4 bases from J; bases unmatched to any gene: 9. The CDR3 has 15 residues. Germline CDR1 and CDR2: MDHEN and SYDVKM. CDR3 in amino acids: CASGLAGSRADTQYF. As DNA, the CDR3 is TGTGCCTCGGGACTAGCGGGGAGTAGGGCAGATACGCAGTATTTT.

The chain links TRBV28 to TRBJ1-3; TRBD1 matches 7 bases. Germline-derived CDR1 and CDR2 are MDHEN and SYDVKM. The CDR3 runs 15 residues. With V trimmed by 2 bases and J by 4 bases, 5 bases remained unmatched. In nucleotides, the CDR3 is TGTGCCAGCAGTTTAGACAGGGCTGGCGGAAACACCATATATTTT. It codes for CASSLDRAGGNTIYF. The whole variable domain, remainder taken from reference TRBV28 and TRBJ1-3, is DVKVTQSSRYLVKRTGEKVFLECVQDMDHENMFWYRQDPGLGLRLIYFSYDVKMKEKGDIPEGYSVSREKKERFSLILESASTNQTSMYLCASSLDRAGGNTIYFGEGSWLTVV.

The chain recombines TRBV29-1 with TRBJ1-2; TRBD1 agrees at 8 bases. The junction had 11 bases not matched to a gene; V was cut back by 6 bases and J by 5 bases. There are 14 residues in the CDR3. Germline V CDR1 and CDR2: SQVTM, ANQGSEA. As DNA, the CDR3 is TGCAGCGTGGGGGGACAGGCATCAGGTTATGGCTACACCTTC. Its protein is CSVGGQASGYGYTF. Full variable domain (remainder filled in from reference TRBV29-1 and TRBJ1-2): SAVISQKPSRDICQRGTSLTIQCQVDSQVTMMFWYRQQPGQSLTLIATANQGSEATYESGFVIDKFPISRPNLTFSTLTVSNMSPEDSSIYLCSVGGQASGYGYTFGSGTRLTVV.

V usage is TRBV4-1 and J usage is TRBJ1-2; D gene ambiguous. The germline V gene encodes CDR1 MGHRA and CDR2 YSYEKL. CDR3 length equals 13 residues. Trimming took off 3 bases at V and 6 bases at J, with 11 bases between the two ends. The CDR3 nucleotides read TGCGCCAGCAGCCAGAGCCCAAATGATGGCTACACCTTC. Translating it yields CASSQSPNDGYTF.

CDR3 nucleotides: TGTGCCAGCGGGTTTTCAGGGGGCTTAAATCAGCCCCAGCATTTT. Translation gives CASGFSGGLNQPQHF. The rearrangement joins TRBV28 to TRBJ1-5; 8 nucleotides match TRBD1. This CDR3 is 15 amino acids long. Germline V gives CDR1 MDHEN, CDR2 SYDVKM. V was pared by 8 bases and J by 4 bases, with 10 bases of the junction left unmatched.

The CDR3 coding sequence is TGTGCCAGCAGCAGACAGACAGGGAGTCAAGAGACCCAGTACTTC. Protein product: CASSRQTGSQETQYF. The chain is built from TRBV7-6 and TRBJ2-5, with 7 bases matching TRBD1. Germline CDR1 SGHVS, CDR2 FNYEAQ. Unmatched junction bases numbered 8, after V lost 5 bases and J lost 2 bases. The CDR3 loop spans 15 amino acids.

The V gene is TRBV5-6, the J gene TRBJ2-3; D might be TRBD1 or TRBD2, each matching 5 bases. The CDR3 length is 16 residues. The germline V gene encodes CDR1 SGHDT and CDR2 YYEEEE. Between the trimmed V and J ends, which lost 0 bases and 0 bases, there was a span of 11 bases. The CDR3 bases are TGTGCCAGCAGCTTGGCGGGGCAGACTAGCACAGATACGCAGTATTTT. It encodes CASSLAGQTSTDTQYF. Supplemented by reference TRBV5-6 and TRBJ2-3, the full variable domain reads DAGVTQSPTHLIKTRGQQVTLRCSPKSGHDTVSWYQQALGQGPQFIFQYYEEEERQRGNFPDRFSGHQFPNYSSELNVNALLLGDSALYLCASSLAGQTSTDTQYFGPGTRLTVL.

This chain's CDR3 is CASSSWGGQYF. The CDR3, as DNA: TGTGCCAGCAGCTCGTGGGGAGGGCAGTACTTC. The chain couples TRBV14 to TRBJ2-7; possible D gene TRBD2, 6 bases. The CDR3 covers 11 residues. Germline V lookup: CDR1 SGHDN, CDR2 FVKESK. V was clipped by 5 bases and J by 9 bases, with 11 bases between them.